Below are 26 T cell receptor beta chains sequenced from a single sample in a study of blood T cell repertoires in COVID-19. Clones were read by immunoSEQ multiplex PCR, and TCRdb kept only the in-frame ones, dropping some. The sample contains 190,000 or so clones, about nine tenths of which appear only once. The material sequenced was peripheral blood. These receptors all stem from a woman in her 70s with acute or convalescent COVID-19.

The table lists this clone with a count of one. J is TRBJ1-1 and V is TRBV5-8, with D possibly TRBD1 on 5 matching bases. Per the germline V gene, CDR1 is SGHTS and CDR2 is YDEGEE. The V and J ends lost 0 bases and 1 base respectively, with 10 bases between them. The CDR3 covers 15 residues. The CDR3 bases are TGTGCCAGCAGCTTGGGGACAAGGCCGAACACTGAAGCTTTCTTT. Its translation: CASSLGTRPNTEAFF.

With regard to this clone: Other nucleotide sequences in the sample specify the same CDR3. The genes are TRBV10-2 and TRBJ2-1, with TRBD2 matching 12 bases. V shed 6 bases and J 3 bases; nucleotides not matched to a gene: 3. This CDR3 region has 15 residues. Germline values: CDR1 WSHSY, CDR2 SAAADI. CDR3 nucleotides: TGCGCCAGCAGCCTAGCGGGAGGGAACTACAATGAGCAGTTCTTC. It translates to CASSLAGGNYNEQFF.

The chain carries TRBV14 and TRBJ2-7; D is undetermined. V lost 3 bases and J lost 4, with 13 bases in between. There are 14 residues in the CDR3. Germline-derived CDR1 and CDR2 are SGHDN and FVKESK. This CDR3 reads CASSHAGPWYEQYF. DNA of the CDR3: TGTGCCAGCAGCCATGCCGGTCCGTGGTACGAGCAGTACTTC.

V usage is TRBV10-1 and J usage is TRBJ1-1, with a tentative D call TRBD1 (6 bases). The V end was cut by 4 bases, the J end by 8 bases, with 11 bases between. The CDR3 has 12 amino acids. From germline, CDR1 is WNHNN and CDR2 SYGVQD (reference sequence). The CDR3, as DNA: TGCGCCAGCAGTGCTACAGGGAGAGAAGCTTTCTTT. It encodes CASSATGREAFF.

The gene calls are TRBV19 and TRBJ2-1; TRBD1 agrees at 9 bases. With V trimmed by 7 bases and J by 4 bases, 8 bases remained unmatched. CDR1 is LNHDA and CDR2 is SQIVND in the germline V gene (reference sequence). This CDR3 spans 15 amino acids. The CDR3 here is CASTPDRGIYNEQFF. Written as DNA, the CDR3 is TGTGCCAGTACTCCGGACAGGGGAATATACAATGAGCAGTTCTTC.

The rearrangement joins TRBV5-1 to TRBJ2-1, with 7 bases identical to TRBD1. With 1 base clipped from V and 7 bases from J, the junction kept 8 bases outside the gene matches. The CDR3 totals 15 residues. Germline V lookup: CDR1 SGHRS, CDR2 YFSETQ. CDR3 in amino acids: CASSLSQGVMNEQFF. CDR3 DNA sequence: TGCGCCAGCAGCTTGAGCCAGGGGGTTATGAATGAGCAGTTCTTC. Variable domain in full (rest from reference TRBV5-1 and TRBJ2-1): KAGVTQTPRYLIKTRGQQVTLSCSPISGHRSVSWYQQTPGQGLQFLFEYFSETQRNKGNFPGRFSGRQFSNSRSEMNVSTLELGDSALYLCASSLSQGVMNEQFFGPGTRLTVL.

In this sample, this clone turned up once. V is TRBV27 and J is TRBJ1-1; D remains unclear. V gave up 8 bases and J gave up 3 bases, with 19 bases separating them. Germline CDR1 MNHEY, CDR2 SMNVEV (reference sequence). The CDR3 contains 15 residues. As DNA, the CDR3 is TGTGCCAGCGATGGGAGGCCAAGACTTTACACTGAAGCTTTCTTT. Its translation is CASDGRPRLYTEAFF.

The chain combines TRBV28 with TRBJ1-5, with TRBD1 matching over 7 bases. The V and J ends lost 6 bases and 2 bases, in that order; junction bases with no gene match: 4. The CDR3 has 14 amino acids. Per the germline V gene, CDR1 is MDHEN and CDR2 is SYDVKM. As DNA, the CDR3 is TGTGCCAGCAGGCCTACAGGGGGCAATCAGCCCCAGCATTTT. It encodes CASRPTGGNQPQHF.

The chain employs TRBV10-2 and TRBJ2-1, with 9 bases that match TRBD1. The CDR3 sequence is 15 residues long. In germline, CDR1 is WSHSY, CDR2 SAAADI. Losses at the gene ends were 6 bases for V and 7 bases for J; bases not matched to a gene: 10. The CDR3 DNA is TGCGCCAGCAGGACGGACAGGGGAGGATCAAATGAGCAGTTCTTC. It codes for CASRTDRGGSNEQFF.

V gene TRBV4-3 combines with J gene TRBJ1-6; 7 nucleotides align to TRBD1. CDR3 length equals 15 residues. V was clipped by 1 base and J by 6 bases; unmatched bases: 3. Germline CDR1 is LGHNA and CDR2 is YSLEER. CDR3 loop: CASSQGRGVNSPLHF. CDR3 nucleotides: TGCGCCAGCAGCCAAGGCAGGGGGGTTAATTCACCCCTCCACTTT.

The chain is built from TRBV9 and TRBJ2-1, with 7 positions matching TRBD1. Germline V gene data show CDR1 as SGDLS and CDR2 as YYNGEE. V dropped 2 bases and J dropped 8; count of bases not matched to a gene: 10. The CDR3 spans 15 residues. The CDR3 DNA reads TGTGCCAGCAGCGTGGGCCACAGGGGTGGGGATGAGCAGTTCTTC. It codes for CASSVGHRGGDEQFF.

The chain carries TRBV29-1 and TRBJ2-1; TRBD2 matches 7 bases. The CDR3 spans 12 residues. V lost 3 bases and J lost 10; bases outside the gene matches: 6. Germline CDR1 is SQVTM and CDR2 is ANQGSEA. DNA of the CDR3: TGCAGCGTTGAGCGTCTAGCGGTGGAGCAGTTCTTC. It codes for CSVERLAVEQFF.

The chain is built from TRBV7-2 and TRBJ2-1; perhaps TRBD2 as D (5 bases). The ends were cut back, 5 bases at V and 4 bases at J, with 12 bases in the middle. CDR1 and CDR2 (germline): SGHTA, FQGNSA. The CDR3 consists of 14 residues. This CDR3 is CASSPERTYNEQFF. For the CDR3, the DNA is TGTGCCAGCAGCCCAGAGCGGACTTACAATGAGCAGTTCTTC.

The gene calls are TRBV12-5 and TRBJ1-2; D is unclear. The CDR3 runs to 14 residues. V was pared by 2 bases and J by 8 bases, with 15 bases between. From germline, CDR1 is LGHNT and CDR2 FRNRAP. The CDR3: CASGLKVGAGGYTF. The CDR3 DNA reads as TGTGCTAGTGGTTTGAAAGTCGGAGCCGGCGGCTACACCTTC. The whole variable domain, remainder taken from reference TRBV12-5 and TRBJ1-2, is DARVTQTPRHKVTEMGQEVTMRCQPILGHNTVFWYRQTMMQGLELLAYFRNRAPLDDSGMPKDRFSAEMPDATLATLKIQPSEPRDSAVYFCASGLKVGAGGYTFGSGTRLTVV.

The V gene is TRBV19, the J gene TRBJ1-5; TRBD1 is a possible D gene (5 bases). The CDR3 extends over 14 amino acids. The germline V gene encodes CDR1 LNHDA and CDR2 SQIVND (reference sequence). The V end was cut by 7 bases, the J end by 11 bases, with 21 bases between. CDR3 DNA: TGTGCCAGTACCCCTGGGAGGTTGGGGGTAGCCCAGCATTTT. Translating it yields CASTPGRLGVAQHF.

CDR3 in amino acids: CASSEADRGYEQYF. CDR3 coding DNA: TGCGCCAGCAGTGAGGCGGACAGAGGCTACGAGCAGTACTTC. The chain joins TRBV10-1 to TRBJ2-7, with D perhaps matching TRBD1 (6 bases). V lost 2 bases to trimming and J lost 3 bases, with 11 bases between them. The CDR3 is 14 amino acids. Germline assignment: CDR1 WNHNN and CDR2 SYGVQD (reference sequence).

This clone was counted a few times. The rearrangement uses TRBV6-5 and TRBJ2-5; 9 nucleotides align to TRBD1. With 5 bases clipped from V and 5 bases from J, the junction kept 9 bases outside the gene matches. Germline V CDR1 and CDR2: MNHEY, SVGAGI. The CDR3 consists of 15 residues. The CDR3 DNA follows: TGTGCCAGCAGTAACCCGACAGGGGGAAGGGAGACCCAGTACTTC. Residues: CASSNPTGGRETQYF.

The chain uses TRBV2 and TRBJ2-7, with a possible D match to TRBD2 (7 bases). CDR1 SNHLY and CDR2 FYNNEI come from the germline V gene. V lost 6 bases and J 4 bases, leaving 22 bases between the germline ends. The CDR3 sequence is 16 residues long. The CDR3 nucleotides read TGTGCCAGCAGGCCCCCCGATGGGGGGGCCATGTACGAGCAGTACTTC. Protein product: CASRPPDGGAMYEQYF.

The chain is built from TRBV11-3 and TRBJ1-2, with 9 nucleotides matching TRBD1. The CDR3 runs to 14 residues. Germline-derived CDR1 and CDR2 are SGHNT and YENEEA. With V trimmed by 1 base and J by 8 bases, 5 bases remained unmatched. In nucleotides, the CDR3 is TGTGCCAGCAGCTTAGTAGGGACAGGGAACGGCTACACCTTC. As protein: CASSLVGTGNGYTF.

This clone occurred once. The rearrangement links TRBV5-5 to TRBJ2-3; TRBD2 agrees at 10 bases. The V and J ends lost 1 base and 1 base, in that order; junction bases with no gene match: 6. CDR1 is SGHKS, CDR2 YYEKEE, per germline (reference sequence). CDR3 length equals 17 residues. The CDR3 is CASSLMLTSGGTDTQYF. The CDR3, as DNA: TGTGCCAGCAGCTTGATGCTTACTAGCGGGGGCACAGATACGCAGTATTTT.

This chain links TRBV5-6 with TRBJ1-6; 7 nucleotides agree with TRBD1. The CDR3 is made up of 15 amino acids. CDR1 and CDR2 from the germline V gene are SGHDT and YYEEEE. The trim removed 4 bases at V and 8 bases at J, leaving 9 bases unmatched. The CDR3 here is CASSPGYRGDSPLHF. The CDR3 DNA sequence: TGTGCCAGCAGCCCCGGGTACAGGGGAGATTCACCCCTCCACTTT.

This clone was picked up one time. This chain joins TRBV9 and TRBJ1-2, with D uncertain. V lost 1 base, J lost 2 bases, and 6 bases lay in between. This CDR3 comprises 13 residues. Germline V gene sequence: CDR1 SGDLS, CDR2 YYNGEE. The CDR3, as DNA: TGTGCCAGCAGCGTAAGAGTAAACTATGGCTACACCTTC. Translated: CASSVRVNYGYTF.

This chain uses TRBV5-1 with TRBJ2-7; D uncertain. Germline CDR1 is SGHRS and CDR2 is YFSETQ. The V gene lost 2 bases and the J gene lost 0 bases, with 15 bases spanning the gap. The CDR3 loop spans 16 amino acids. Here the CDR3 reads CASSFNTGSGSYEQYF. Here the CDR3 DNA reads TGCGCCAGCAGCTTTAACACTGGATCGGGCTCCTACGAGCAGTACTTC.

The CDR3 bases are TGTGCCAGCAGCTTGGGGGGCTATGGCTACACCTTC. It specifies CASSLGGYGYTF. The chain combines TRBV11-3 with TRBJ1-2, with D tentatively TRBD1 (5 bases). Trimming removed 3 bases at V and 4 bases at J, with 6 bases between. The CDR3 is 12 amino acids. Germline V gives CDR1 SGHNT, CDR2 YENEEA.

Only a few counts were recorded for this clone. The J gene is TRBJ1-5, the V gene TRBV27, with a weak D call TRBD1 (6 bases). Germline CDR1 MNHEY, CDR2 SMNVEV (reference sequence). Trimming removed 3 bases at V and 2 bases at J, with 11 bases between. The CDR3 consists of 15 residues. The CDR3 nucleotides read TGTGCCAGCAGTTTTGGCAGGGGTGGCAATCAGCCCCAGCATTTT. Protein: CASSFGRGGNQPQHF.

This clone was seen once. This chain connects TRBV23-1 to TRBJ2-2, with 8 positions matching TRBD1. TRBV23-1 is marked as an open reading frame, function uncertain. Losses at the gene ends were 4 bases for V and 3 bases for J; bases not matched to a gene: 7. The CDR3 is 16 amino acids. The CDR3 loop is CASSPWTGHDTGELFF. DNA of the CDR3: TGCGCCAGCAGTCCCTGGACAGGGCATGACACCGGGGAGCTGTTTTTT.